This T cell receptor beta chain was profiled in a study of blood T cells in healthy people across ages. This clonotype was recorded once. CDR3 size: 15 residues. Germline V gives CDR1 SGHRS, CDR2 YFSETQ. Trimming cost V 4 bases and J 1 base, with 13 bases left between them. The donors, all healthy, were Caucasians living in Russia, aged about 6 to 95. PBMCs numbering at least 7 million were isolated per sample. A second PCR, run for roughly 7 to 11 cycles, used a sample-barcoded 5' primer plus a J-beta primer mix. Carrying 12 random nucleotides, a template-switch adaptor labeled each individual cDNA molecule. TCRdb re-derived calls from the 5' RACE reads in MiXCR, one entry per CDR3 protein. This sample carries approximately 880,000 distinct CDR3 sequences, roughly 52% of them seen once, and the ten largest clones take 13%.

This chain links TRBV5-1 with TRBJ2-3, with D perhaps matching TRBD1 (5 bases). This sequence was found in a man aged 30-40 years in good health. Sequences were obtained from blood. CDR3 DNA: TGCGCCAGCAGCGCGGTGACAGTCCGCACAGATACGCAGTATTTT. This sequence encodes CASSAVTVRTDTQYF.